This TCR beta chain is drawn from a study of cytomegalovirus exposure and HLA in healthy donors. Study-level results: Specificity of three CMV-associated chains for CMV antigens was verified in vitro. A list of around 160 TCR beta chains associated with cytomegalovirus was given. Most TCR sequences proved rare, with some public TCRs found in many donors.

Separate from the 666-subject first cohort, the roughly 120-subject validation cohort was the one that the donors belonged to. The table came from immunoSEQ multiplex PCR; TCRdb's copy has only in-frame clones and leaves some out. The data show some 130,000 clones, with about 80% seen just once and roughly 30% held by the top ten. Details on this clone: Its target is not known.

V was clipped by 0 bases and J by 7 bases, with 7 bases between them. This CDR3 is built from 13 residues. The germline CDR1 and CDR2 sequences are SGHRS and YFSETQ. The sequence derives from a young man in good health and CMV-seropositive. The rearrangement joins TRBV5-1 to TRBJ1-4; no clear D. The sample consisted of PBMCs. The CDR3 loop reads CASSLGVGEKLFF. The CDR3 DNA follows: TGCGCCAGCAGCTTGGGAGTTGGTGAAAAACTGTTTTTT.